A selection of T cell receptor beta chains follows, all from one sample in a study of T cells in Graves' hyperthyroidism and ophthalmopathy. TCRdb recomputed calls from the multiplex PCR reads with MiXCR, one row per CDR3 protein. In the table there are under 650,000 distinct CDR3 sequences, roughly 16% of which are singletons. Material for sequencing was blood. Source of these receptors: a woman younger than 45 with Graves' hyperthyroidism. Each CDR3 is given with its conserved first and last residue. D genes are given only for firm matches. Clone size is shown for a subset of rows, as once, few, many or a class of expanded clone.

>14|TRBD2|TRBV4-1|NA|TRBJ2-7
CASSHAGGAYEQYF
TGCGCCAGCAGCCACGCGGGAGGGGCCTACGAGCAGTACTTC
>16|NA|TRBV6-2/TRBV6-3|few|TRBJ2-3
CASSSRGDVLTDTQYF
TGTGCCAGCAGTTCTCGAGGAGATGTACTCACAGATACGCAGTATTTT
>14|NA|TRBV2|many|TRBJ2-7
CASKRDGGIYEQYF
TGTGCCAGCAAACGGGACGGAGGAATCTACGAGCAGTACTTC
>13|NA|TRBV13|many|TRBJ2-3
CASKIPATDTQYF
TGTGCCAGCAAGATCCCTGCCACAGATACGCAGTATTTT
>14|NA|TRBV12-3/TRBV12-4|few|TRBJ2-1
CASSYGREYNEQFF
TGTGCCAGCAGTTACGGACGGGAGTACAATGAGCAGTTCTTC
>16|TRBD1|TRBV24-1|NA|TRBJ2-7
CATSDPGGQGRHEQYF
TGTGCCACCAGTGATCCTGGGGGACAGGGTCGGCACGAGCAGTACTTC
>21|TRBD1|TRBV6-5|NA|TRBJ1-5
CASSYSRGLAGGRRANQPQHF
TGTGCCAGCAGTTACTCCCGAGGTTTAGCAGGGGGCAGGAGGGCGAATCAGCCCCAGCATTTT
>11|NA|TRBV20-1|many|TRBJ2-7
CSAISRWEQYF
TGCAGTGCTATAAGTCGATGGGAGCAGTACTTC
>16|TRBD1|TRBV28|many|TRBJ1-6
CASRLNPGQGVSPLHF
TGTGCCAGCAGATTAAATCCGGGACAGGGCGTTTCACCCCTCCACTTT
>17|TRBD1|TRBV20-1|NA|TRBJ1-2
CSARELSTYDRGPGYTF
TGCAGTGCTAGAGAACTATCCACATACGACAGGGGGCCTGGCTACACCTTC
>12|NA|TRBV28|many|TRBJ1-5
CASTGRNQPQHF
TGTGCCAGCACCGGACGCAATCAGCCCCAGCATTTT
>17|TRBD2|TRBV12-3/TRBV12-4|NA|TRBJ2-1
CASSLPKREDYLRGQFF
TGTGCCAGCAGTTTACCTAAGCGGGAGGACTATCTGAGAGGGCAGTTCTTC
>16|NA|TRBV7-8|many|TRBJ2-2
CASSSGTEGAWGELFF
TGTGCCAGCAGCTCGGGAACGGAGGGGGCATGGGGGGAGCTGTTTTTT
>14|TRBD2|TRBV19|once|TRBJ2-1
CASSILGGYNEQFF
TGTGCCAGTAGTATACTGGGGGGGTACAATGAGCAGTTCTTC
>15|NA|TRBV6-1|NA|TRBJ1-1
CASSEAWSLPTEAFF
TGTGCCAGCAGTGAAGCGTGGAGTCTACCCACTGAAGCTTTCTTT
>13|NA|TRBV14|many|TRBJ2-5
CASSSPPRETQYF
TGTGCCAGCAGCTCCCCCCCCCGGGAGACCCAGTACTTC
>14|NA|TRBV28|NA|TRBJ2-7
CASSPTLEGYEQYF
TGTGCCAGCAGCCCCACGTTGGAGGGCTACGAGCAGTACTTC
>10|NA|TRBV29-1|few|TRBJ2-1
CSVDRTEQFF
TGCAGCGTTGATCGGACTGAGCAGTTCTTC
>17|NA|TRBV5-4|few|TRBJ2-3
CASSPRGTRSGTDTQYF
TGTGCCAGCAGCCCCCGGGGGACAAGGTCCGGCACAGATACGCAGTATTTT
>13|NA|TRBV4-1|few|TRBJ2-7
CASSPRGRNQQYF
TGCGCCAGCAGTCCCCGGGGAAGGAATCAGCAGTACTTC
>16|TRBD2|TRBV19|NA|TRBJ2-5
CASSMGLAGGEKTQYF
TGTGCCAGTAGTATGGGACTAGCGGGAGGAGAGAAGACCCAGTACTTC
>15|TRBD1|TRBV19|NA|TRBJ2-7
CASSITGDPSGEQYF
TGTGCCAGTAGTATCACAGGGGACCCAAGCGGCGAGCAGTACTTC
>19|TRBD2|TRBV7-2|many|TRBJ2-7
CASSPLTPGLAGVSYEQYF
TGTGCCAGCAGCCCTCTTACACCGGGACTAGCGGGTGTCTCCTACGAGCAGTACTTC
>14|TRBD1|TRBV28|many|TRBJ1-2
CASSGTGGFYGYTF
TGTGCCAGCTCCGGGACAGGGGGTTTCTATGGCTACACCTTC
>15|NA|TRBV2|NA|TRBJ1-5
CASRGVRDPDQPQHF
TGTGCCAGTAGAGGGGTAAGGGACCCCGATCAGCCCCAGCATTTT
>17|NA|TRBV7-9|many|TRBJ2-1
CASSLVYSGLSYNEQFF
TGTGCCAGCAGCTTAGTTTATTCGGGACTGTCCTACAATGAGCAGTTCTTC
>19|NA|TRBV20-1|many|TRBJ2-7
CSARDSEETGGLAYYEQYF
TGCAGTGCTAGAGATTCTGAAGAGACAGGCGGCCTTGCGTACTACGAGCAGTACTTC
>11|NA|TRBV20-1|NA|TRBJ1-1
CSARQHTEAFF
TGCAGTGCTAGGCAGCACACTGAAGCTTTCTTT
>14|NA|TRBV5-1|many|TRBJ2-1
CASSFATRYNEQFF
TGCGCCAGCAGCTTCGCGACTAGGTACAATGAGCAGTTCTTC
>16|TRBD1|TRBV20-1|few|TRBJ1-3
CSARRDRVGSGNTIYF
TGCAGTGCTAGAAGGGACAGGGTGGGCTCTGGAAACACCATATATTTT
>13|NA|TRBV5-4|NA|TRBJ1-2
CASSSQGVDGYTF
TGTGCCAGCAGCTCCCAGGGTGTCGATGGCTACACCTTC
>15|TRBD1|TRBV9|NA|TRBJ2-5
CASSPSTGVQETQYF
TGTGCCAGCAGCCCCTCGACAGGGGTCCAAGAGACCCAGTACTTC
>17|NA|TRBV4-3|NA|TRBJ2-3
CASSQDRGPGGTDTQYF
TGCGCCAGCAGCCAAGATCGGGGACCGGGGGGCACAGATACGCAGTATTTT
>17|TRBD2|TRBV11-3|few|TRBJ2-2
CASSSSGRASGTGELFF
TGTGCCAGCAGCTCTAGCGGGAGGGCCTCGGGCACCGGGGAGCTGTTTTTT
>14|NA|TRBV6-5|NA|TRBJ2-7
CASSWGTASYEQYF
TGTGCCAGCAGTTGGGGGACCGCTTCCTACGAGCAGTACTTC
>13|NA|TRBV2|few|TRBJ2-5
CASSDGEEETQYF
TGTGCCAGCAGTGATGGGGAGGAAGAGACCCAGTACTTC
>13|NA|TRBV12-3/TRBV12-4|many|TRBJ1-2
CASSGQTRYGYTF
TGTGCCAGCAGTGGACAGACTCGCTATGGCTACACCTTC
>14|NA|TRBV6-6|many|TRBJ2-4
CASSYSPDRDIQYF
TGTGCCAGCAGTTACTCACCTGACCGGGACATTCAGTACTTC
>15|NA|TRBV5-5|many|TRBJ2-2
CASSLYAENTGELFF
TGTGCCAGCAGCTTGTACGCAGAGAACACCGGGGAGCTGTTTTTT
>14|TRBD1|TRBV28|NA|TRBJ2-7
CASRTGTGVDEQYF
TGTGCCAGCAGGACCGGGACAGGGGTTGACGAGCAGTACTTC
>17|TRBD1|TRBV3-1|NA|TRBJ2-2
CASSPRQGSLWTGELFF
TGTGCCAGCAGCCCCCGACAGGGATCCCTTTGGACCGGGGAGCTGTTTTTT
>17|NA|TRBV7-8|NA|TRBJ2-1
CASSSVTASRSYNEQFF
TGTGCCAGCAGCTCCGTGACCGCATCCCGCTCCTACAATGAGCAGTTCTTC
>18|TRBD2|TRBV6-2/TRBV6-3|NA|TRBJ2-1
CASSYPGLAGGRGYEQFF
TGTGCCAGCAGTTACCCGGGACTAGCGGGAGGCAGGGGCTATGAGCAGTTCTTC
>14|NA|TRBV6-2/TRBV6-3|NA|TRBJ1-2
CASRTAGPIYGYTF
TGTGCCAGCAGAACGGCAGGCCCGATCTATGGCTACACCTTC
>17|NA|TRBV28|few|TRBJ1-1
CAGTTGAHSWGRTEAFF
TGTGCCGGCACCACGGGGGCACATTCTTGGGGGAGGACTGAAGCTTTCTTT
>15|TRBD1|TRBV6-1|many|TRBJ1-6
CASSRNQGAFSPLHF
TGTGCCAGCAGTCGGAATCAGGGGGCGTTTTCACCCCTCCACTTT